This T cell receptor beta chain derives from a study of Graves' ophthalmopathy and Graves' hyperthyroidism (dated by TCRdb to the late 2010s). For the wider study: Peripheral blood was collected at initial diagnosis, before any treatment. TCR beta repertoire signatures were used to distinguish Graves' ophthalmopathy from Graves' hyperthyroidism and to predict progression to ophthalmopathy. In total, 135 blood samples were TCR-sequenced: around 42 ophthalmopathy, about 75 hyperthyroidism and some 17 hyperthyroidism-to-ophthalmopathy patients. A discovery set of 95 to 100 patients (43 ophthalmopathy, 55 to 65 stable hyperthyroidism) was enrolled to explore V-J signatures distinguishing ophthalmopathy from hyperthyroidism. An independent validation cohort was composed of some 19 hyperthyroidism patients and 17 patients who later progressed from hyperthyroidism to ophthalmopathy. In roughly 6 hyperthyroidism patients, the T-cell repertoire of thyroid tissue was compared with the T-cell repertoire of blood. Following sampling, methimazole starting at 30 mg daily was administered to hyperthyroidism patients, and high-dose intravenous methylprednisolone was administered to ophthalmopathy patients. What the study reported, not specific to this receptor: Among expanded thyroid clonotypes with frequency above 0.001, most also showed up in blood, which suggests that blood repertoires may reflect the thyroid immune response. In cross-validation, the 13-signature model distinguished ophthalmopathy from stable hyperthyroidism with just over 85% sensitivity and around 81% specificity, and in the test set the corresponding values were approximately 80% and 75%. In validation, the model predicted ophthalmopathy progression with 55% to 71% sensitivity and around 72% specificity; approximately 12 predicted patients were CT-confirmed with GO in a median of approximately 6.5 months. No statistical method was used to set the sample size in advance, and the investigators knew which group each participant was assigned to.

For repertoire sequencing, the TCR beta CDR3 regions were amplified from RNA transcripts. HTBI primers and the Qiagen OneStep RT-PCR kit were used in a first-round RT-PCR, which was followed by a second-round multiplex PCR, size selection and purification. Libraries were sequenced paired-end with 100 bp reads on an Illumina HiSeq2000. In the authors' own workflow: Reads were processed with SOAPnuke, discarding reads with adapters, uncalled bases, mean Phred below 15, or no exact constant-primer or identifier match. High-quality paired reads were merged with COPE v1.2.5. Each unique nucleotide sequence was defined as a clonotype, and clonotypes were aligned to IMGT TRB V, D and J references with MiTCR v1.1. The analysis was limited to V-J combinations with a frequency above 0.0001, which together covered over 99% of the repertoires. For each V-J combination, a TCR clonal expansion and chaos score was defined as the ratio of F50 clonal expansion to chaos observed in the TCRdist matrix. Welch's t-statistics and random forest were used to reduce the features to 10 to 15 V-J combinations, which were then used as input to a naive Bayes classifier. Thyroid-blood repertoire similarity was quantified with the Morisita-Horn index. TCRdb reprocessed the public reads (quality trimming at Q25 with fastp, clone calling with MiXCR) and kept in-frame beta chains. Rows with one shared CDR3 protein collapse into an entry with the most common genes and DNA. These V and J calls are TCRdb output, not the study's own analysis. The sample contains over 650,000 distinct CDR3 sequences, more than 40% of them found a single time. Around 3% of the sample belongs to the ten largest clones.

The table lists this clonotype with many counts. The antigen it recognizes is unknown. One base away there is no much larger clone; base qualities are not given. As encoded in the germline V gene (reference sequence), CDR1 is SEHNR while CDR2 is FQNEAQ. Trimming accounts for 5 bases at V and 5 bases at J, while the number of junction bases matched to no gene is 9. Measured from the cysteine to the phenylalanine, the CDR3 is 15 residues long. The entry retains the CDR3 DNA only, 45 bases that are in frame from base 1. Ophthalmopathy patients had moderately to severely active disease, Clinical Activity Score of at least 3, NOSPECS grade of at least 4, and disease duration under 3 months. Patients were excluded if they had other autoimmune diseases, uncontrolled infections, pregnancy or lactation. Diagnosis relied on clinical symptoms, serum thyroxine, TRAb, thyroid ultrasound and orbital computed tomography. Ficoll-Paque density gradient centrifugation was used to isolate PBMCs from approximately 10 ml of fresh peripheral blood. Trizol reagent was used to extract the total RNA, and its quality was then checked on an Agilent 2100 Bioanalyzer.

The receptor was derived from an adult man with Graves' ophthalmopathy. Sequencing was performed on peripheral blood. The chain is encoded by TRBV7-9 joined to TRBJ2-5, and 9 junctional nucleotides match TRBD1. In nucleotides, the sequence is TGTGCCAGCAGCACATGGAACAGGGGGCGGGAGACCCAGTACTTC. It is translated as CASSTWNRGRETQYF.